The 11 T cell receptor beta chains reported below all come from one sample, sequenced in a study of PD-L1 blockade in urothelial cancer. The sample's time point: peripheral blood 6 weeks after treatment start. The assay was immunoSEQ multiplex PCR, and TCRdb's table has in-frame clones only and misses some. Counted here are about 66,000 clones, roughly 90% occurring once; the ten biggest clones make up approximately 11%. The sample here was PBMCs, taken around atezolizumab (anti-PD-L1) treatment. The receptors were gathered from a man in his sixties with urothelial cancer.

The chain links TRBV19 to TRBJ2-1, with a possible D match to TRBD1 (5 bases). This CDR3 region has 11 residues. Per germline, CDR1 LNHDA and CDR2 SQIVND (reference sequence). Trimming cost V 2 bases and J 9 bases, with 5 bases left between them. The CDR3 nucleotides read TGTGCCAGTAGTATAAGGGGTGAGCAGTTCTTC. It translates to CASSIRGEQFF. Filled out from reference TRBV19 and TRBJ2-1, the complete variable domain reads DGGITQSPKYLFRKEGQNVTLSCEQNLNHDAMYWYRQDPGQGLRLIYYSQIVNDFQKGDIAEGYSVSREKKESFPLTVTSAQKNPTAFYLCASSIRGEQFFGPGTRLTVL.

V is TRBV6-6 and J is TRBJ1-2, with 7 positions matching TRBD1. V lost 8 bases to trimming and J lost 4 bases; unmatched junction nucleotides: 10. CDR3 size: 14 residues. In germline, CDR1 is MNHNY, CDR2 SVGAGI (reference sequence). For the CDR3, the DNA is TGTGCCAGCGTCCAGGGGGTGGACTTCTATGGCTACACCTTC. As protein: CASVQGVDFYGYTF.

This chain links TRBV27 with TRBJ1-2; D is ambiguous. V gave up 3 bases and J gave up 5 bases, with 10 bases separating them. Looked up from germline, CDR1 is MNHEY and CDR2 is SMNVEV (reference sequence). This CDR3 comprises 13 residues. CDR3 residues: CASSFTGDYGYTF. CDR3 in DNA: TGTGCCAGCAGTTTTACCGGGGATTATGGCTACACCTTC.

The chain combines TRBV5-4 with TRBJ2-3, with 7 bases that match TRBD1. The CDR3 is 16 amino acids. CDR1 and CDR2 (germline): SGHNT, YYREEE (reference sequence). After removal of 0 bases from V and 5 bases from J, the junction contained 9 bases not matched to a gene. CDR3 sequence reads: CASSLGRQGVGDTQYF. The DNA of the CDR3 is TGTGCCAGCAGCTTGGGTCGGCAGGGGGTTGGAGATACGCAGTATTTT.

This CDR3 is CASSQLNEQFF. The CDR3 nucleotides are TGCGCCAGCAGTCAGTTAAATGAGCAGTTCTTC. This chain connects TRBV23-1 to TRBJ2-1; D unresolved. TRBV23-1 is an ORF; its function is uncertain. This CDR3 is built from 11 residues. Trimming took off 3 bases at V and 7 bases at J, with 4 bases between the two ends.

The chain joins TRBV6-1 to TRBJ1-2, with no clear D. This CDR3 has 15 amino acids. Trimming cost V 3 bases and J 2 bases, with 13 bases left between them. Per the germline V gene, CDR1 is MNHNS and CDR2 is SASEGT. CDR3 in amino acids: CASSDLIERNYGYTF. As DNA, the CDR3 is TGTGCCAGCAGTGATCTCATAGAGAGGAACTATGGCTACACCTTC.

The V call is TRBV30, the J call TRBJ1-5, with no clear D. The CDR3 length is 15 residues. The V gene lost 2 bases and the J gene lost 0 bases, with 11 bases spanning the gap. Looked up from germline, CDR1 is GTSNPN and CDR2 is SVGIG (reference sequence). In DNA, the CDR3 is TGTGCCTGGAGTCCGCGGGGATATAGCAATCAGCCCCAGCATTTT. Protein product: CAWSPRGYSNQPQHF.

This chain uses TRBV6-1 with TRBJ2-5, with a weak D call TRBD2 (5 bases). Germline loops: CDR1 MNHNS, CDR2 SASEGT. Trimming left V 7 bases short and J 5 bases short, with 14 bases between. The CDR3 length is 13 residues. The CDR3 loop is CASKTSPGETQYF. The DNA for the CDR3 is TGTGCCAGCAAGACAAGCCCGGGGGAGACCCAGTACTTC.

The rearrangement uses TRBV9 and TRBJ2-1; 9 bases align to TRBD2. V gave up 3 bases and J gave up 5 bases; unmatched junction bases: 12. In germline, CDR1 is SGDLS, CDR2 YYNGEE. This CDR3 is 17 amino acids long. Here the CDR3 reads CASSGSLAGVTHNEQFF. The CDR3 bases are TGTGCCAGCAGCGGATCCTTAGCGGGAGTCACCCACAATGAGCAGTTCTTC. The full variable domain, in which reference TRBV9 and TRBJ2-1 provide the parts outside the CDR3, is DSGVTQTPKHLITATGQRVTLRCSPRSGDLSVYWYQQSLDQGLQFLIQYYNGEERAKGNILERFSAQQFPDLHSELNLSSLELGDSALYFCASSGSLAGVTHNEQFFGPGTRLTVL.

The rearrangement uses TRBV15 and TRBJ1-5; 8 bases match TRBD1. Germline CDR1 is LNHNV and CDR2 is YYDKDF (reference sequence). The V and J ends lost 3 bases and 9 bases, in that order; junction bases with no gene match: 7. CDR3 length equals 14 residues. The CDR3 region has the DNA TGTGCCACCAGCAGGGACAGGGATGGGCGGCCCCAGCATTTT. The encoded protein is CATSRDRDGRPQHF.

A few counts support this clone. The V gene is TRBV5-6, the J gene TRBJ2-5, with D maybe TRBD2 (5 bases). The CDR3 loop spans 16 amino acids. Trimming took 3 bases from V and 4 from J, leaving 19 bases between them. The germline V gene encodes CDR1 SGHDT and CDR2 YYEEEE. The CDR3 nucleotides are TGTGCCAGCAGCTCCCGGCGCCGTCCCGGGGTAGAGACCCAGTACTTC. This encodes CASSSRRRPGVETQYF.